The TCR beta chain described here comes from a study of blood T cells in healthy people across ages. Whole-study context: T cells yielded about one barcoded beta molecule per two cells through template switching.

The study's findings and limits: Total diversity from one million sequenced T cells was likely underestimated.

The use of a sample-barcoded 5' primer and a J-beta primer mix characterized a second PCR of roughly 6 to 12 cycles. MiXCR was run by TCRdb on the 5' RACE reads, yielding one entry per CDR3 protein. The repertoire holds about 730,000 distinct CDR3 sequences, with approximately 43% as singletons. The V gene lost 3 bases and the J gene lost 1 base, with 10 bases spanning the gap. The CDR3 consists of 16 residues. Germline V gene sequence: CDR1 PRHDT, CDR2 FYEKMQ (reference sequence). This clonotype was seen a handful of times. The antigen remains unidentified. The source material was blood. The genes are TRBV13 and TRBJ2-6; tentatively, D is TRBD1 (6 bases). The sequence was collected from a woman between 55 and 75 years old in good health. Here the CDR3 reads CASSFQGWSGANVLTF. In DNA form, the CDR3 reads TGTGCCAGCAGCTTTCAGGGGTGGTCTGGGGCCAACGTCCTGACTTTC.